These T cell receptor beta chains were read from a single sample in a study of cytomegalovirus exposure and HLA in healthy donors. The table came from immunoSEQ multiplex PCR; TCRdb's copy has only in-frame clones and leaves some out. The data contain about 190,000 clones, almost 75% of them seen just once; the ten biggest clones take up about 3%. Sequencing was performed on PBMCs. The receptors derive from a woman in her twenties or thirties in good health and CMV-seropositive. The CDR3 runs from the conserved cysteine through the conserved F or W. A D gene is named only where the DNA matches it firmly. The size of a clone is reported for some rows only, either as once, few or many, or as a class for expanded clones.

cdr3_length d_call j_call v_call clone_size cdr3_nt cdr3_aa
16 . TRBJ1-3 TRBV25-1 few TGTGCCAGCAGTGACCTACAGGGATTGGGTGGAAACACCATATATTTT CASSDLQGLGGNTIYF
12 . TRBJ2-7 TRBV27 . TGTGCCAGCAGTCCCCGACCAGGCGAGCAGTACTTC CASSPRPGEQYF
16 TRBD2 TRBJ2-7 TRBV7-8 . TGTGCCAGCAGCACTCCTACTAGCGGACTCTCCTACGAGCAGTACTTC CASSTPTSGLSYEQYF
16 . TRBJ1-1 TRBV7-2 . TGTGCCAGCAGCCGGGATCCGGGGGGGAGGGGCACTGAAGCTTTCTTT CASSRDPGGRGTEAFF
16 . TRBJ1-4 TRBV28 . TGTGCCAGCACCTCGAACCCGGGGGGGGCTAATGAAAAACTGTTTTTT CASTSNPGGANEKLFF
15 TRBD1 TRBJ1-2 TRBV5-1 . TGCGCCAGCAGCTTGGACGGGCAGGGGGCGCGTGGCTACACCTTC CASSLDGQGARGYTF
14 . TRBJ2-2 TRBV6-4 . TGTGCCAGCCGCCAGGACTCGAACACCGGGGAGCTGTTTTTT CASRQDSNTGELFF
16 . TRBJ2-1 TRBV5-1 . TGCGCCAGCAGCTTGGGAGACAACCGCTCCTACAATGAGCAGTTCTTC CASSLGDNRSYNEQFF
15 TRBD1 TRBJ2-7 TRBV18 . TGTGCCAGCTCACGCGGGACAGGGGGCTTCTACGAGCAGTACTTC CASSRGTGGFYEQYF
13 . TRBJ1-4 TRBV5-1 . TGCGCCAGCCGTCCGGCCGGGGAGGAAAAACTGTTTTTT CASRPAGEEKLFF
14 TRBD1 TRBJ2-7 TRBV6-1 once TGTGCCAGCAGTGACCGGGACAGGGGCTACGAGCAGTACTTC CASSDRDRGYEQYF
14 TRBD1 TRBJ1-5 TRBV19 . TGTGCCAGTAGTGCGGGACAGGGGAGTCAGCCCCAGCATTTT CASSAGQGSQPQHF
12 TRBD1 TRBJ1-1 TRBV19 . TGTGCCAGCGGACAGGGAGTTTCTGAAGCTTTCTTT CASGQGVSEAFF
15 . TRBJ2-3 TRBV2 . TGTGCCAGCACCCCAGCGGCGTTCAGCACAGATACGCAGTATTTT CASTPAAFSTDTQYF
15 . TRBJ2-7 TRBV6-1 . TGTGCCAGCAGTGAACGGACAGCCCCCTCCTACGAGCAGTACTTC CASSERTAPSYEQYF
15 . TRBJ2-1 TRBV18 . TGTGCCAGCTCACCACCCTCGCGGCCGGGCAATGAGCAGTTCTTC CASSPPSRPGNEQFF
15 TRBD2 TRBJ2-1 TRBV10-2 . TGCGCCAGCAGTGAAAACCTAGCGGGAAACAATGAGCAGTTCTTC CASSENLAGNNEQFF
14 . TRBJ1-1 TRBV10-3 few TGTGCCATCAGTGAGTCGACTCGGGACACTGAAGCTTTCTTT CAISESTRDTEAFF
16 TRBD1 TRBJ1-5 TRBV19 . TGTGCCAGTAGTGTTTGGACAGGTGGGGGCAATCAGCCCCAGCATTTT CASSVWTGGGNQPQHF
15 . TRBJ2-7 TRBV4-1 . TGCGCCAGCAGCTCCCAAGTCCGACAGCACTACGAGCAGTACTTC CASSSQVRQHYEQYF
14 . TRBJ2-1 TRBV6-4 . TGTGCCAGCAGTGCGGGGGAATTGGGCAATGAGCAGTTCTTC CASSAGELGNEQFF
11 . TRBJ2-5 TRBV13 . TGTGCCAGCAGCTTCGGAGAGACCCAGTACTTC CASSFGETQYF
14 TRBD1 TRBJ2-5 TRBV27 . TGTGCCAGCAGTTTATCGACAGGGCCTGAGACCCAGTACTTC CASSLSTGPETQYF
13 . TRBJ1-1 TRBV7-7 . TGTGCCAGCAGTCGGGGAGGAATCACTGAAGCTTTCTTT CASSRGGITEAFF
18 TRBD2 TRBJ2-5 TRBV4-1 . TGCGCCAGCAGCCACCTTCGGGGACTAGCGGGAGGAGGGGAGACCCAGTACTTC CASSHLRGLAGGGETQYF
15 . TRBJ1-2 TRBV28 . TGTGCCAGCAGCCCTTCGTCGTGGGGGCCCTATGGCTACACCTTC CASSPSSWGPYGYTF
15 TRBD1 TRBJ2-7 TRBV6-1 . TGTGCCAGCAGTGTCCCCGGGACAGGGGGCTACGAGCAGTACTTC CASSVPGTGGYEQYF
14 . TRBJ1-2 TRBV28 once TGTGCCAGCAGCTGGGGGGAGGGGAACTATGGCTACACCTTC CASSWGEGNYGYTF
14 TRBD1 TRBJ1-6 TRBV6-6 . TGTGCCAGCAGGGAGGACAGGGGGAATTCACCCCTCCACTTT CASREDRGNSPLHF
12 . TRBJ1-5 TRBV6-1 . TGTGCCAGCAGGGGACTGGATCAGCCCCAGCATTTT CASRGLDQPQHF
14 . TRBJ2-7 TRBV5-5 . TGTGCCAGCAGCTACACCAGTACCACCTACGAGCAGTACTTC CASSYTSTTYEQYF
12 . TRBJ2-5 TRBV7-9 . TGTGCCAGCAGCGCAACGGAGGGGACCCAGTACTTC CASSATEGTQYF
15 . TRBJ1-5 TRBV5-5 once TGTGCCAGCAGCCAGGGACATTATAGCAATCAGCCCCAGCATTTT CASSQGHYSNQPQHF
14 . TRBJ2-7 TRBV5-1 . TGCGCCAGCAGCTTGAGGCGGGACTCCTACGAGCAGTACTTC CASSLRRDSYEQYF
14 . TRBJ1-5 TRBV28 . TGTGCCAGCCACCTCCGCCAGGGCGTTCAGCCCCAGCATTTT CASHLRQGVQPQHF
16 . TRBJ2-3 TRBV5-1 . TGCGCCAGCAGCGGCCGTCTAGGTGCTGGAACAGATACGCAGTATTTT CASSGRLGAGTDTQYF
16 . TRBJ1-5 TRBV28 . TGTGCCAGCACGTCCGTCGGGGGGCTTGGCAATCAGCCCCAGCATTTT CASTSVGGLGNQPQHF
14 . TRBJ2-1 TRBV10-1 . TGCGCCAGCAGTGGACTAGGATCGGGCAATGAGCAGTTCTTC CASSGLGSGNEQFF